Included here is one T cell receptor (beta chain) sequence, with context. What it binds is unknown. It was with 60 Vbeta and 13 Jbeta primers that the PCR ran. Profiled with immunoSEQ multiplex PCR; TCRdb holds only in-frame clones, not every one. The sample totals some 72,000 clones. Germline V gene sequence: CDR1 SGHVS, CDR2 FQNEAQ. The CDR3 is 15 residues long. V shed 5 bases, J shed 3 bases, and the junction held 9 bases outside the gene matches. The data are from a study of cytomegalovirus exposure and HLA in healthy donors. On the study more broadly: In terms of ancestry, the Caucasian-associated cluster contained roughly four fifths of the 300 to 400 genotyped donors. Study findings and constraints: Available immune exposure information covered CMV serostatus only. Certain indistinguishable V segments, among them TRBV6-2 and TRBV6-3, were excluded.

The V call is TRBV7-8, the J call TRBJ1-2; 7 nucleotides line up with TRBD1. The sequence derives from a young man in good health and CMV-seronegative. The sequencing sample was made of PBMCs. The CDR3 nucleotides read TGTGCCAGCAGCCACCCAGGGACAGCTGACTATGGCTACACCTTC. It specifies CASSHPGTADYGYTF.